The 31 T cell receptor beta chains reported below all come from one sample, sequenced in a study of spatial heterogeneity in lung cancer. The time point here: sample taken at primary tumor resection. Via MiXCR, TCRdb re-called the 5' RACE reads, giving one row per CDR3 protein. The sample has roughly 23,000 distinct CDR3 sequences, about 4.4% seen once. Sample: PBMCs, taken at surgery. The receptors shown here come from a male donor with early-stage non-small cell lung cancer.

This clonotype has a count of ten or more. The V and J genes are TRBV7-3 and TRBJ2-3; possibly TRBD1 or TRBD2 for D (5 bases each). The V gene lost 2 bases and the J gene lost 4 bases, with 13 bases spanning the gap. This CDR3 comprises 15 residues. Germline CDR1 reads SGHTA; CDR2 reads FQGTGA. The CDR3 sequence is CASSLGTWMADTQYF. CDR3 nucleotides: TGTGCCAGCAGCTTAGGGACCTGGATGGCAGATACGCAGTATTTT.

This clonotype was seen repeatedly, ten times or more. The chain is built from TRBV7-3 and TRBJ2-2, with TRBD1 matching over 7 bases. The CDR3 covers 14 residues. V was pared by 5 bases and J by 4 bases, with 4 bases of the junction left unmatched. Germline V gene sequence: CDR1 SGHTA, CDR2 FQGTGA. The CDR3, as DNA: TGTGCCAGCAGCCTAGGGACAGCCACCGGGGAGCTGTTTTTT. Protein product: CASSLGTATGELFF.

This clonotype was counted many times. CDR3 sequence: CASSQQAGGTYNEQFF. The CDR3 DNA is TGTGCCAGCAGCCAACAAGCGGGAGGGACCTACAATGAGCAGTTCTTC. This sequence joins TRBV4-2 and TRBJ2-1; 10 bases map to TRBD2. CDR1 and CDR2 from the germline V gene are LGHNA and YNFKEQ. The CDR3 runs to 16 residues. Germline trimming cut 2 bases from V and 2 bases from J; bases unmatched to any gene: 3.

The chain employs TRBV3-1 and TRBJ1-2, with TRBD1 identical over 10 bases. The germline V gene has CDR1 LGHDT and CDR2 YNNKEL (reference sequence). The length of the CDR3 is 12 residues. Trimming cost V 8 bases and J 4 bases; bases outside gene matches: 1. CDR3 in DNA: TGTGCCAGCTGGGACAGGGGCTATGGCTACACCTTC. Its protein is CASWDRGYGYTF.

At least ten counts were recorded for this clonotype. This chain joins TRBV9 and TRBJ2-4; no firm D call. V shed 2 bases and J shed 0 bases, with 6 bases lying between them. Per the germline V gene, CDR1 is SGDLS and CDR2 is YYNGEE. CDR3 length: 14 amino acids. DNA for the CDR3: TGTGCCAGCAGCGTCGATGTAGCCAAAAACATTCAGTACTTC. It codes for CASSVDVAKNIQYF.

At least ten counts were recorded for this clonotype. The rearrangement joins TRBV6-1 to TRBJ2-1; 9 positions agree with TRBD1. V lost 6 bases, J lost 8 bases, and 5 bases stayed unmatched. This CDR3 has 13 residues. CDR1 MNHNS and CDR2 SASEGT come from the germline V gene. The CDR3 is CASRRDRVDEQFF. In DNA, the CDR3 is TGTGCCAGCAGACGGGACAGGGTCGATGAGCAGTTCTTC.

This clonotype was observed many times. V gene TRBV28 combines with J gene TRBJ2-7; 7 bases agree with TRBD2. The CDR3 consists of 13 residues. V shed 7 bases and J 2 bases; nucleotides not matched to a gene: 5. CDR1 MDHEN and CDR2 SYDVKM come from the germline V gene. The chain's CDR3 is CASTIAGAYEQYF. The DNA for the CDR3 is TGTGCCAGCACAATAGCGGGCGCCTACGAGCAGTACTTC.

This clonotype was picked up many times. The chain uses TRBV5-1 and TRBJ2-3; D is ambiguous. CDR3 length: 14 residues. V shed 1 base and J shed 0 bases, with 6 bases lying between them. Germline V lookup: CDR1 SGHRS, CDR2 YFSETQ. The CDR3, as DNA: TGCGCCAGCAGCTTGACCGGGAGCACAGATACGCAGTATTTT. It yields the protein CASSLTGSTDTQYF. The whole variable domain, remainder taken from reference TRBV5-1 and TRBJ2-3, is KAGVTQTPRYLIKTRGQQVTLSCSPISGHRSVSWYQQTPGQGLQFLFEYFSETQRNKGNFPGRFSGRQFSNSRSEMNVSTLELGDSALYLCASSLTGSTDTQYFGPGTRLTVL.

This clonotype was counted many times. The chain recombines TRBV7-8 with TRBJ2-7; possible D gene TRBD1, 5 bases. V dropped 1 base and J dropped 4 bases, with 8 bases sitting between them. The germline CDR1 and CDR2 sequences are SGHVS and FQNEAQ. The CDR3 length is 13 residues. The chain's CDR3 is CASSLGRGYEQYF. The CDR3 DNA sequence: TGTGCCAGCAGCTTAGGAAGGGGTTACGAGCAGTACTTC.

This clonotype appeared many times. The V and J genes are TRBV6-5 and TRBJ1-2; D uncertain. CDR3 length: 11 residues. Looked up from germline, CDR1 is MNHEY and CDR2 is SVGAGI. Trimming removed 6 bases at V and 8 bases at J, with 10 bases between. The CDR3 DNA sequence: TGTGCCAGCAGGGATGCGCGAGGCTACACCTTC. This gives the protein CASRDARGYTF.

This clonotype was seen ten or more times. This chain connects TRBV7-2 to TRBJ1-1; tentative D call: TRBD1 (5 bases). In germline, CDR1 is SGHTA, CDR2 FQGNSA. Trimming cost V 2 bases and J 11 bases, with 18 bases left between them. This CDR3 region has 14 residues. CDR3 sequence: CASSLYPGGGKAFF. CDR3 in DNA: TGTGCCAGCAGCTTATACCCCGGGGGTGGGAAGGCTTTCTTT.

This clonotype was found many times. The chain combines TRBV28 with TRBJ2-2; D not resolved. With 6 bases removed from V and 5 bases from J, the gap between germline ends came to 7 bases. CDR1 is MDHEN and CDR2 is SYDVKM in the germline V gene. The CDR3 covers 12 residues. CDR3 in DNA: TGTGCCAGCAGCCTCCCTACCGGGGAGCTGTTTTTT. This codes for CASSLPTGELFF.

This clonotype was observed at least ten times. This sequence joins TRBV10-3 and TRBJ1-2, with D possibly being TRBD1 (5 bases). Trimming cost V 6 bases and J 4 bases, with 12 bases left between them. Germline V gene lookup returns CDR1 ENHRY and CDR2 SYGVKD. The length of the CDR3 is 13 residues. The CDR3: CAIRGEGPYGYTF. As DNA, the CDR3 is TGTGCCATCAGAGGGGAGGGGCCCTATGGCTACACCTTC.

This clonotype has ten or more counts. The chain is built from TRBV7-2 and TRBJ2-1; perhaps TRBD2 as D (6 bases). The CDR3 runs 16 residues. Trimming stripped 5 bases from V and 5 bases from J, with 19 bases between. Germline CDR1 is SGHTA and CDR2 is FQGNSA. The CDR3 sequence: CASSPFRASVNNEQFF. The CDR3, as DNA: TGTGCCAGCAGCCCCTTTAGGGCTAGCGTAAACAATGAGCAGTTCTTC.

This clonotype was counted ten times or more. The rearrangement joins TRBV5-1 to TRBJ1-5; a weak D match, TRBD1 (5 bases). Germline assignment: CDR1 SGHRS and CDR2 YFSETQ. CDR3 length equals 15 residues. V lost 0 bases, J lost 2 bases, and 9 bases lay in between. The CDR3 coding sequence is TGCGCCAGCAGCTTGGAAGGAGGGGGCAATCAGCCCCAGCATTTT. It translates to CASSLEGGGNQPQHF.

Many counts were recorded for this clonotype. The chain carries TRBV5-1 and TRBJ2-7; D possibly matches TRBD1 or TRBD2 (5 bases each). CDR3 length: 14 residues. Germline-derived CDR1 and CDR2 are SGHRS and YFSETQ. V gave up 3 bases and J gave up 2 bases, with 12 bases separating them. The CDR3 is CASSSGTAAYEQYF. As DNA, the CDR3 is TGCGCCAGCAGCTCCGGGACGGCCGCCTACGAGCAGTACTTC.

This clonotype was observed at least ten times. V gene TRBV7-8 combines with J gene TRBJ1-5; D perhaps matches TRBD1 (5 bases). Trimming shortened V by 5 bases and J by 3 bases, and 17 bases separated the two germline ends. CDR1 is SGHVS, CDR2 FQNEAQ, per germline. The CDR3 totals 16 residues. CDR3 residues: CASSRYRREANQPQHF. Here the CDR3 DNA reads TGTGCCAGCAGCCGATACCGCAGGGAGGCCAATCAGCCCCAGCATTTT.

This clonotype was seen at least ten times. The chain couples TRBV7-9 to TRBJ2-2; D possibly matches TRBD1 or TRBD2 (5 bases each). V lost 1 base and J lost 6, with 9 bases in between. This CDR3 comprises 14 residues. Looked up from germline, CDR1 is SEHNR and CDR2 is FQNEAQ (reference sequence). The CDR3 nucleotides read TGTGCCAGCAGCTTAGTACTGGGGGCCGGGGAGCTGTTTTTT. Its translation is CASSLVLGAGELFF.

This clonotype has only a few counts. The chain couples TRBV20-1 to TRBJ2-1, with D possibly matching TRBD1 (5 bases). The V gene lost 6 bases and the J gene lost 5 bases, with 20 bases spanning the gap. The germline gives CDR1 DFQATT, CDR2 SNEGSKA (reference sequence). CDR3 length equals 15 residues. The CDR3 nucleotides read TGCAGTGCCGACTTGACAGTCAAAGGGGACAATGAGCAGTTCTTC. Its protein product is CSADLTVKGDNEQFF.

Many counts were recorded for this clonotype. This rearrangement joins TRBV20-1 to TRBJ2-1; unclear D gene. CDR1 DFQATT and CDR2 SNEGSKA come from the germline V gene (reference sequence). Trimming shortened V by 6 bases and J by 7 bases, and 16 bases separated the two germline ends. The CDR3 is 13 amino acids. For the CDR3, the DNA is TGCAGTGCCACACTCCAGGAGATTAATGAGCAGTTCTTC. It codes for CSATLQEINEQFF.

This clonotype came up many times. The CDR3 bases are TGTGCCAGCAGCGCCCACGAGGGGTACGAGCAGTACTTC. It specifies CASSAHEGYEQYF. This sequence joins TRBV7-2 and TRBJ2-7; D may be TRBD1 or TRBD2 (5 bases each). Looked up from germline, CDR1 is SGHTA and CDR2 is FQGNSA. Trimming removed 5 bases from V and 4 bases from J, with 12 bases in between. The CDR3 contains 13 residues.

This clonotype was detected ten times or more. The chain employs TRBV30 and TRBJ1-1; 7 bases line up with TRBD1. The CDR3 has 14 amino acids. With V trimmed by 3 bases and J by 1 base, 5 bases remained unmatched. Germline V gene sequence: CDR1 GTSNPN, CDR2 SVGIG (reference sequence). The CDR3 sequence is CAWRTGLGNTEAFF. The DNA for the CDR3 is TGTGCCTGGAGGACAGGGCTTGGGAACACTGAAGCTTTCTTT.

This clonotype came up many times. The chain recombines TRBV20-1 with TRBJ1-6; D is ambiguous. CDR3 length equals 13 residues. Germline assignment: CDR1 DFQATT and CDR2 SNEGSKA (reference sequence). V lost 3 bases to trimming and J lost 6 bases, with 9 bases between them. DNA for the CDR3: TGCAGTGCTAGGTGGGGAACTAATTCACCCCTCCACTTT. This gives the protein CSARWGTNSPLHF.

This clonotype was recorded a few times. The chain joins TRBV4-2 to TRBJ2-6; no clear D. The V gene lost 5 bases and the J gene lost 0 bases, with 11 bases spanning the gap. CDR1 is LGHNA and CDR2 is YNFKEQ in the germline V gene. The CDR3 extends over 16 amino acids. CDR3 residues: CASSWSFSSGANVLTF. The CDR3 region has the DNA TGTGCCAGCAGCTGGTCCTTCTCCTCTGGGGCCAACGTCCTGACTTTC.

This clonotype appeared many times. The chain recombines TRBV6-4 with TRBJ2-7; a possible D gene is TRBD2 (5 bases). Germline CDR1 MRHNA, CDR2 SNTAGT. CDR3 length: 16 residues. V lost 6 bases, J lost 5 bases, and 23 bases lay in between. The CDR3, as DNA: TGTGCCAGCAGGGGTCGTTTTAAGGGAATGAGGGACGAGCAGTACTTC. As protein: CASRGRFKGMRDEQYF.

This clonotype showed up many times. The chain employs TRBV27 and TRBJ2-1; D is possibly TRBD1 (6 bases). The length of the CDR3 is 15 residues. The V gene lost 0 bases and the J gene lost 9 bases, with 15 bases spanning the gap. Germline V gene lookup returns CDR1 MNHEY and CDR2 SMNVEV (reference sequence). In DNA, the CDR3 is TGTGCCAGCAGTTTATCGATGGCAGGGGTGGGTGAGCAGTTCTTC. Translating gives CASSLSMAGVGEQFF.

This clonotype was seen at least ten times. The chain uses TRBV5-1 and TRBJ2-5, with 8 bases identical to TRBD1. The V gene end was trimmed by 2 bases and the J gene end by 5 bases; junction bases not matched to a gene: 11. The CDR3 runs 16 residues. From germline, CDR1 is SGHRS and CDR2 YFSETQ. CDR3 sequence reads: CASSFPGQGSGETQYF. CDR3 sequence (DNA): TGCGCCAGCAGCTTCCCCGGACAGGGTAGTGGCGAGACCCAGTACTTC.

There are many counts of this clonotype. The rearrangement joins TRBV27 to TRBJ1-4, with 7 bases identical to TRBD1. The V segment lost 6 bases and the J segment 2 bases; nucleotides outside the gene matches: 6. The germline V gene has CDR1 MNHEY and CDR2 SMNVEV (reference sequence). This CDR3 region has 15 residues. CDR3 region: CASRYSDRTNEKLFF. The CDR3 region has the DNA TGTGCCAGCAGGTATTCGGACAGGACTAATGAAAAACTGTTTTTT.

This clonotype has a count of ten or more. The CDR3: CASSSILTGVYGYTF. CDR3 sequence (DNA): TGTGCCAGCAGCTCGATACTCACAGGGGTCTATGGCTACACCTTC. The chain joins TRBV7-2 to TRBJ1-2; 7 nucleotides agree with TRBD1. The trim removed 4 bases at V and 4 bases at J, leaving 9 bases unmatched. CDR3 size: 15 residues. CDR1 is SGHTA and CDR2 is FQGNSA in the germline V gene.

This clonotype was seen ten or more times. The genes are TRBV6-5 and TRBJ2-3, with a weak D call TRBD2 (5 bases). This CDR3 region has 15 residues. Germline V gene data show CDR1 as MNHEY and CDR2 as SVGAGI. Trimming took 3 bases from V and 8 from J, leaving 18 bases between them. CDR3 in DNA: TGTGCCAGCAGTTATAATCCCGTGGGAGCAGGTACGCAGTATTTT. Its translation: CASSYNPVGAGTQYF.

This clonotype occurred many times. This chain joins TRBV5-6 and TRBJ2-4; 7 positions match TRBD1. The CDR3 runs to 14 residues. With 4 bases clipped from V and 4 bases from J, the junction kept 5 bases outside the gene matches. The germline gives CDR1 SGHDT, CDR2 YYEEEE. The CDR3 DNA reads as TGTGCCAGCAGCCCACCGGGACAGAAAAACATTCAGTACTTC. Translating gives CASSPPGQKNIQYF.